This T cell receptor beta chain was sequenced in a study of blood T cell repertoires in COVID-19 (dated by TCRdb to 2020 to 2022). For the wider study: Collaborator samples came from the United States, Italy and Spain and covered acute and convalescent phases of COVID-19. Where available, HLA class I and class II types were obtained from metadata supplied by the sample provider rather than from assay-based typing. The prospective study material was composed of cDNA or gDNA derived from T cells, B-cell-depleted T cells, or PBMCs. Nearly every sample came with metadata listing a de-identified subject ID, COVID-19 status, age in years and sex. The repertoires were made available in a free public database intended to serve as a resource for research on the immune response to SARS-CoV-2. Samples were obtained from the ongoing ImmuneRACE study (first 160 participants) and from over 1,000 subjects provided by 6 global collaborators. Deeply sampled blood TCRbeta repertoires from subjects exposed to, actively infected with, or recovered from COVID-19 were included in the dataset. What the research found in general, with its limitations: How much clinical and demographic metadata was included differed by source and by participant, and the metadata was provided uncurated.

CDR1 and CDR2 were assigned from the germline V gene (reference sequence) as SEHNR and FQNEAQ. Trimming at the junction amounts to 1 base on V and 3 bases on J, and the germline ends lie 9 bases apart. Including the terminal cysteine and phenylalanine, the CDR3 comprises 14 residues. This entry keeps only the CDR3 DNA: 42 bases, framed from base 1. Enrolling through a virtual design, the prospective study's participants ranged in age from roughly 18 to 100 years and lived across 20 to 25 United States geographic areas. In the prospective study, participants were assigned to cohorts based on the clinical history participants reported in a screening survey and a study questionnaire. In the prospective study, whole blood, serum and a nasopharyngeal or oropharyngeal swab were collected from each participant by mobile phlebotomists. Participants in the prospective study had the option to provide additional blood draws and questionnaires over a 2-month period. Blood samples from the prospective study were shipped frozen or at room temperature prior to DNA extraction.

TCRbeta CDR3 regions were amplified from genomic DNA using the immunoSEQ Assay, a bias-controlled multiplex PCR. Per the original workflow: Within the assay, amplification of reference gene primers was used to estimate how many nucleated cells each sample contained. To quantify the absolute abundance of each unique TCRbeta CDR3 rearrangement, sequence reads were collapsed and filtered. For each sample, productive Simpson clonality was calculated as the square root of Simpson's diversity index over productive rearrangements. TCRdb took this table from immuneACCESS and kept in-frame rearrangements with V and J called. Such tables lack part of the clones; where checked against another copy, unresolved V genes explain under half of the gap, and the rest is unexplained. V and J calls and clone size are given by that table; D and trimming were obtained from the DNA. Counted in this sample were 350,000 to 400,000 clones; roughly 90% of them appeared once. The top ten clones comprise around 0.95% of the sample.

Notes on this clone: This clone's antigen is unknown. The input lacks base qualities; no much larger clone sits a single base away.

Here the chain combines TRBV7-9 and TRBJ1-1; the D gene is not confidently resolved. The receptor's source is a woman aged 25 to 39 with acute COVID-19. The material sequenced was PBMCs or T cells enriched from blood (not recorded which). The nucleotide sequence reads as follows: TGTGCCAGCAGCTTAGTCAGAGACTACACTGAAGCTTTCTTT. Translated, this is CASSLVRDYTEAFF.